The 19 T cell receptor beta chains given below trace back to one sample, sequenced in a study of cytomegalovirus exposure and HLA in healthy donors. PCR involved 60 Vbeta and 13 Jbeta primers. Sequenced by immunoSEQ multiplex PCR; TCRdb stores in-frame clones only, minus some. The sample lists over 150,000 clones; more than 60% were seen once. Material for sequencing was PBMCs. The receptors stem from a woman in her 40s in good health and CMV-seronegative.

Here the CDR3 reads CASGSRDKGRGTEAFF. As DNA, the CDR3 is TGTGCCAGCGGTTCCCGGGACAAGGGCCGGGGCACTGAAGCTTTCTTT. This chain uses TRBV6-5 with TRBJ1-1; D may be TRBD1 (6 bases). Trimming removed 8 bases at V and 4 bases at J, with 23 bases between. Germline loops: CDR1 MNHEY, CDR2 SVGAGI. There are 16 residues in the CDR3.

The chain carries TRBV27 and TRBJ1-1, with D unclear. CDR3 length: 13 residues. The V end lost 4 bases, the J end lost 10 bases, and 16 bases lay between the germline ends. Looked up from germline, CDR1 is MNHEY and CDR2 is SMNVEV (reference sequence). This CDR3 is CASSSHTTGAAFF. The DNA for the CDR3 is TGTGCCAGCAGTTCCCACACCACGGGTGCAGCTTTCTTT.

This clone was seen many times. The chain recombines TRBV18 with TRBJ1-1, with D possibly matching TRBD1 (5 bases). V lost 3 bases and J 5 bases, leaving 22 bases between the germline ends. The CDR3 is made up of 17 amino acids. Germline-derived CDR1 and CDR2 are KGHSH and LQKENI. The CDR3 protein is CASSPRGGGTSLTEAFF. In DNA form, the CDR3 reads TGTGCCAGCTCACCTAGGGGTGGGGGGACGAGTTTGACTGAAGCTTTCTTT.

The chain joins TRBV30 to TRBJ2-3, with 7 bases fitting TRBD1. Germline trimming cut 7 bases from V and 0 bases from J; bases unmatched to any gene: 4. The germline V gene has CDR1 GTSNPN and CDR2 SVGIG (reference sequence). This CDR3 contains 13 residues. CDR3 loop: CAFRGYSTDTQYF. The CDR3 region has the DNA TGTGCCTTCAGGGGGTACAGCACAGATACGCAGTATTTT.

The CDR3 sequence is CASSRRTGETQYF. CDR3 coding DNA: TGCGCCAGCAGCCGGCGGACAGGAGAGACCCAGTACTTC. V usage is TRBV5-1 and J usage is TRBJ2-5, with TRBD1 matching over 7 bases. Germline CDR1 SGHRS, CDR2 YFSETQ. Trimming at V came to 4 bases and at J to 4 bases, leaving 4 bases not matched to a gene. The CDR3 length is 13 residues.

This clone was seen only once. The V call is TRBV5-6, the J call TRBJ2-3; D uncertain. Germline lookup yields CDR1 SGHDT and CDR2 YYEEEE. CDR3 length: 13 amino acids. V was shortened by 2 bases and J by 2 bases, with 6 bases between the two germline ends. The CDR3 nucleotides read TGTGCCAGCAGCTTTCAGGCCACAGATACGCAGTATTTT. It encodes CASSFQATDTQYF.

The genes are TRBV6-1 and TRBJ2-1; TRBD2 agrees at 12 bases. Germline V gene sequence: CDR1 MNHNS, CDR2 SASEGT. Trimming cost V 2 bases and J 0 bases; bases outside gene matches: 11. CDR3 length: 20 residues. The CDR3 coding sequence is TGTGCCAGCAGTGAACGCCCGGGGACTAGCGGGCCATTCTCCTACAATGAGCAGTTCTTC. Translation gives CASSERPGTSGPFSYNEQFF.

The V call is TRBV27, the J call TRBJ1-3; unclear D gene. The germline V gene encodes CDR1 MNHEY and CDR2 SMNVEV (reference sequence). There are 15 residues in the CDR3. V lost 0 bases and J lost 0, with 6 bases in between. CDR3: CASSLSRASGNTIYF. The CDR3, as DNA: TGTGCCAGCAGTTTATCGAGGGCCTCTGGAAACACCATATATTTT.

V and J are TRBV6-5 and TRBJ2-1, with 9 bases aligning to TRBD1. Germline V gives CDR1 MNHEY, CDR2 SVGAGI. After removal of 2 bases from V and 6 bases from J, the junction contained 2 bases not matched to a gene. CDR3 size: 14 residues. The CDR3 DNA sequence: TGTGCCAGCAGTTACGGGACAGGGATCAATGAGCAGTTCTTC. Translated, it gives CASSYGTGINEQFF.

The chain employs TRBV11-1 and TRBJ2-2, with D tentatively TRBD2 (6 bases). The CDR3 extends over 14 amino acids. Germline CDR1 and CDR2: SGHAT and FQDESV (reference sequence). V shed 3 bases and J shed 4 bases, with 9 bases lying between them. CDR3 region: CASSFAGTTGELFF. The CDR3 DNA follows: TGTGCCAGCAGCTTCGCGGGAACCACCGGGGAGCTGTTTTTT.

J is TRBJ2-2 and V is TRBV5-1; TRBD1 is a possible D gene (6 bases). The CDR3 extends over 15 amino acids. V was cut by 0 bases and J by 5 bases, with 11 bases left in between. Germline V CDR1 and CDR2: SGHRS, YFSETQ. The CDR3 DNA is TGCGCCAGCAGCTTGGTAGAGGGGGTAACCGGGGAGCTGTTTTTT. Amino acid sequence: CASSLVEGVTGELFF.

This clone has just a few counts. J is TRBJ2-1 and V is TRBV5-1; no reliable D call. Trimming shortened V by 2 bases and J by 6 bases, and 15 bases separated the two germline ends. The CDR3 spans 15 residues. Germline V gene lookup returns CDR1 SGHRS and CDR2 YFSETQ. The CDR3 DNA reads as TGCGCCAGCAGCTTATCCACGCCAGGTGGCAATGAGCAGTTCTTC. Translation gives CASSLSTPGGNEQFF.

This sequence joins TRBV6-1 and TRBJ1-2; 8 bases are a match to TRBD1. J lost 1 base, V lost 2 bases, and 3 bases had no gene match. The CDR3 runs to 15 residues. Germline CDR1 is MNHNS and CDR2 is SASEGT. This chain's CDR3 is CASSEQQGDNYGYTF. The CDR3 nucleotides are TGTGCCAGCAGTGAACAACAGGGGGATAACTATGGCTACACCTTC.

The V gene is TRBV30, the J gene TRBJ1-5; 7 positions agree with TRBD1. Looked up from germline, CDR1 is GTSNPN and CDR2 is SVGIG (reference sequence). V lost 3 bases, J lost 1 base, and 6 bases stayed unmatched. The CDR3 runs to 15 residues. The CDR3 nucleotides read TGTGCCTGGAGCAGACAGGGCGTCAGCAATCAGCCCCAGCATTTT. It yields the protein CAWSRQGVSNQPQHF.

The chain links TRBV2 to TRBJ2-5; tentatively, D is TRBD2 (6 bases). V was pared by 7 bases and J by 2 bases, with 8 bases between. This CDR3 has 12 residues. Looked up from germline, CDR1 is SNHLY and CDR2 is FYNNEI. The CDR3 coding sequence is TGTGCCAGCATGGGACTGCAAGAGACCCAGTACTTC. Translation: CASMGLQETQYF. The complete variable domain, with remaining parts taken from reference TRBV2 and TRBJ2-5, reads EPEVTQTPSHQVTQMGQEVILRCVPISNHLYFYWYRQILGQKVEFLVSFYNNEISEKSEIFDDQFSVERPDGSNFTLKIRSTKLEDSAMYFCASMGLQETQYFGPGTRLLVL.

The genes are TRBV7-2 and TRBJ2-7; the D gene is possibly TRBD2 (6 bases). From germline, CDR1 is SGHTA and CDR2 FQGNSA. The CDR3 totals 15 residues. V was trimmed by 5 bases and J by 2 bases, leaving 16 bases between them. For the CDR3, the DNA is TGTGCCAGCAGCCTAGAAAACGGACTAACCTACGAGCAGTACTTC. Its protein is CASSLENGLTYEQYF.

The rearrangement joins TRBV10-3 to TRBJ1-1; TRBD1 agrees at 7 bases. V trimming: 7 bases; J trimming: 0 bases; junction bases outside the gene matches: 8. CDR1 and CDR2 (germline): ENHRY, SYGVKD. The CDR3 runs 15 residues. The CDR3 coding sequence is TGTGCCATCACCAAGACAGGGACCATGAACACTGAAGCTTTCTTT. It encodes CAITKTGTMNTEAFF.

This rearrangement joins TRBV6-1 to TRBJ1-2; a possible D gene is TRBD1 (6 bases). V lost 8 bases and J lost 4, with 11 bases in between. The germline gives CDR1 MNHNS, CDR2 SASEGT. CDR3 length equals 12 residues. As DNA, the CDR3 is TGTGCCAGCCGGACAGCCGGCTATGGCTACACCTTC. Its protein product is CASRTAGYGYTF.

The chain recombines TRBV5-1 with TRBJ2-3, with 8 bases fitting TRBD2. With V trimmed by 3 bases and J by 6 bases, 15 bases remained unmatched. This CDR3 is 17 amino acids long. Germline CDR1 and CDR2: SGHRS and YFSETQ. DNA for the CDR3: TGCGCCAGCAGCTCCCCACGGGTTAGCGGGGACCACGATACGCAGTATTTT. It encodes CASSSPRVSGDHDTQYF.